A selection of T cell receptor beta chains follows, all from one sample in a study of blood T cell repertoires in COVID-19. The method was immunoSEQ multiplex PCR; TCRdb's version includes in-frame clones alone and lacks a portion of them. Here the sample spans fewer than 200,000 clones, roughly 80% being singletons. The sample was peripheral blood. The receptors originated from a woman at least 80 years old with COVID-19, enrolled during active disease. The CDR3 runs from the conserved cysteine through the conserved F or W. D genes are given only for firm matches. A row's size may be missing; if present it is once, few, many or a size class.

17	TRBJ2-3	TRBV7-9	.	.	CASSPREGRGSTDTQYF	TGTGCCAGCAGCCCCAGAGAAGGAAGGGGGAGCACAGATACGCAGTATTTT
16	TRBJ2-1	TRBV19	.	.	CASSPPGLLPGDEQFF	TGTGCCAGTAGCCCACCGGGACTCCTTCCGGGGGATGAGCAGTTCTTC
13	TRBJ2-3	TRBV24-1	.	.	CATSDPGQDTQYF	TGTGCCACCAGTGATCCCGGACAGGATACGCAGTATTTT
13	TRBJ2-7	TRBV28	.	.	CASSLARGSEQYF	TGTGCCAGCAGTCTTGCCCGGGGTAGCGAGCAGTACTTC
15	TRBJ2-6	TRBV5-5	TRBD2	.	CASSLPAGGPTVLTF	TGTGCCAGCAGCTTGCCAGCGGGAGGGCCCACCGTCCTGACTTTC
14	TRBJ2-1	TRBV6-2/TRBV6-3	.	.	CASSLPNRIDEQFF	TGTGCCAGCAGTTTGCCGAACAGGATCGATGAGCAGTTCTTC
18	TRBJ1-4	TRBV4-1	TRBD1	.	CASSLAFGQASTNEKLFF	TGCGCCAGCAGCCTTGCATTCGGACAGGCGTCAACTAATGAAAAACTGTTTTTT
15	TRBJ1-5	TRBV7-2	TRBD1	once	CASSSNRGFAQPQHF	TGTGCCAGCAGCTCGAACAGGGGATTCGCTCAGCCCCAGCATTTT
13	TRBJ1-1	TRBV7-2	.	.	CASSLTQTTEAFF	TGTGCCAGCAGCCTTACTCAAACCACTGAAGCTTTCTTT
15	TRBJ2-5	TRBV2	TRBD2	.	CASRVSGLYQETQYF	TGTGCCAGCAGGGTTAGCGGGCTCTACCAAGAGACCCAGTACTTC
13	TRBJ1-1	TRBV29-1	.	.	CSVGGGGNTEAFF	TGCAGCGTTGGAGGGGGGGGTAACACTGAAGCTTTCTTT
16	TRBJ2-1	TRBV7-9	.	.	CASSPPKVRRGNEQFF	TGTGCCAGCAGCCCGCCTAAGGTCCGAAGGGGCAATGAGCAGTTCTTC
16	TRBJ2-2	TRBV5-1	TRBD2	.	CASSASSGGAFGELFF	TGCGCCAGCAGCGCAAGTAGCGGGGGGGCCTTCGGGGAGCTGTTTTTT
13	TRBJ2-2	TRBV5-1	.	.	CASSLKGTGELFF	TGCGCCAGCAGCCTGAAGGGGACCGGGGAGCTGTTTTTT
15	TRBJ2-5	TRBV5-1	TRBD1	.	CASTYRGPTQETQYF	TGCGCCAGCACTTACAGGGGGCCTACCCAAGAGACCCAGTACTTC
14	TRBJ2-7	TRBV7-8	TRBD2	.	CASTHSGGIHEQYF	TGTGCCAGCACCCATAGCGGGGGAATCCACGAGCAGTACTTC
13	TRBJ2-7	TRBV28	TRBD1	.	CASRTGGVYEQYF	TGTGCCAGTCGGACAGGGGGTGTATACGAGCAGTACTTC
14	TRBJ1-1	TRBV7-2	TRBD1	.	CASSAQGADTEAFF	TGTGCCAGCAGCGCGCAGGGGGCGGACACTGAAGCTTTCTTT
11	TRBJ2-5	TRBV12-3/TRBV12-4	.	.	CASSFRETQYF	TGTGCCAGCAGTTTCCGGGAGACCCAGTACTTC
17	TRBJ2-7	TRBV19	TRBD1	.	CASSIPVPFQGAIEQYF	TGTGCCAGTAGTATTCCCGTCCCTTTTCAGGGGGCGATCGAGCAGTACTTC
15	TRBJ1-2	TRBV4-2	TRBD1	.	CASSQETRGPDGYTF	TGTGCCAGCAGCCAAGAGACGAGGGGGCCGGATGGCTACACCTTC
13	TRBJ1-3	TRBV12-3/TRBV12-4	TRBD1	.	CASSNSGGVTIYF	TGTGCCAGCAGTAACTCAGGGGGTGTCACCATATATTTT
14	TRBJ2-5	TRBV7-3	.	once	CASSLDGSQETQYF	TGTGCCAGCAGCTTGGACGGGAGCCAAGAGACCCAGTACTTC
12	TRBJ2-2	TRBV6-5	TRBD2	.	CATTRELRELFF	TGTGCCACGACGCGGGAGTTGAGGGAGCTGTTTTTT
16	TRBJ2-3	TRBV14	TRBD2	.	CASSPQPSGSADTQYF	TGTGCCAGCAGCCCGCAACCTAGCGGGAGTGCAGATACGCAGTATTTT
17	TRBJ2-3	TRBV6-2/TRBV6-3	TRBD2	.	CASSYGDGAGDTDTQYF	TGTGCCAGCAGTTACGGGGACGGAGCGGGGGACACAGATACGCAGTATTTT
16	TRBJ2-7	TRBV5-1	TRBD1	.	CASSLLGQGVSYEQYF	TGCGCCAGCAGCTTGCTAGGACAGGGGGTAAGCTACGAGCAGTACTTC
16	TRBJ2-3	TRBV19	TRBD2	.	CASSIQTSGNTDTQYF	TGTGCCAGTAGTATTCAGACTAGCGGGAATACAGATACGCAGTATTTT
15	TRBJ2-7	TRBV11-2	.	.	CASSFSGTGSYEQYF	TGTGCCAGCAGCTTCTCGGGGACTGGCTCCTACGAGCAGTACTTC
14	TRBJ1-6	TRBV7-2	TRBD1	many	CASSLTGQYSPLHF	TGTGCCAGCAGCCTGACAGGGCAGTACTCACCCCTCCACTTT
19	TRBJ1-2	TRBV9	.	.	CASSVGQRTGPRSNYGYTF	TGTGCCAGCAGCGTTGGGCAGCGGACCGGACCGCGTTCTAACTATGGCTACACCTTC
14	TRBJ2-5	TRBV28	TRBD1	.	CASSPHRGQETQYF	TGTGCCAGCAGTCCCCACAGGGGACAAGAGACCCAGTACTTC
15	TRBJ1-4	TRBV27	.	.	CASSLYAGFPEKLFF	TGTGCCAGCAGTTTATATGCAGGATTCCCTGAAAAACTGTTTTTT
16	TRBJ2-1	TRBV4-2	TRBD2	few	CASSQVTGGGYNEQFF	TGTGCCAGCAGCCAAGTTACCGGGGGGGGATACAATGAGCAGTTCTTC
16	TRBJ1-5	TRBV5-8	.	.	CASSLGRVYSNQPQHF	TGTGCCAGCAGCCTCGGCAGGGTTTATAGCAATCAGCCCCAGCATTTT
19	TRBJ1-3	TRBV28	.	.	CASSDPTVVRQDSGNTIYF	TGTGCCAGCAGCGACCCCACTGTAGTGAGGCAAGACTCTGGAAACACCATATATTTT
14	TRBJ2-1	TRBV27	.	.	CASKTTARYNEQFF	TGTGCCAGCAAAACGACAGCTCGTTACAATGAGCAGTTCTTC
15	TRBJ2-5	TRBV7-7	TRBD1	.	CASSLNRGKQETQYF	TGTGCTAGCAGCTTAAACAGGGGGAAACAAGAGACCCAGTACTTC
16	TRBJ1-5	TRBV18	.	.	CASSPTGHYSNQPQHF	TGTGCCAGCTCCCCGACGGGACATTATAGCAATCAGCCCCAGCATTTT
13	TRBJ2-7	TRBV5-4	.	.	CASSLGPSREQYF	TGTGCCAGCAGCTTGGGCCCTTCTAGGGAGCAGTACTTC
13	TRBJ1-5	TRBV10-3	.	few	CAIRGQMNQPQHF	TGTGCCATCAGAGGACAGATGAATCAGCCCCAGCATTTT
17	TRBJ1-2	TRBV24-1	.	.	CATYVIPQWQRGNGYTF	TGTGCCACCTACGTCATCCCTCAGTGGCAGAGAGGAAATGGCTACACCTTC
15	TRBJ1-2	TRBV3-1/TRBV3-2	.	.	CASSQAYQGNYGYTF	TGTGCCAGCAGCCAAGCCTATCAGGGGAACTATGGCTACACCTTC
16	TRBJ2-7	TRBV11-3	TRBD1	.	CASSRLGQGSSYEQYF	TGTGCCAGCAGCCGACTCGGACAGGGAAGCTCCTACGAGCAGTACTTC
18	TRBJ1-1	TRBV28	.	.	CASSSRNPSDSLNTEAFF	TGTGCCAGCAGTTCCCGTAACCCCTCGGACAGTTTGAACACTGAAGCTTTCTTT
16	TRBJ2-6	TRBV25-1	TRBD1	.	CASTGTGGYGANVLTF	TGTGCCAGCACCGGGACAGGGGGTTATGGGGCCAACGTCCTGACTTTC
15	TRBJ1-5	TRBV4-2	.	.	CASSQDGGSGQPQHF	TGTGCCAGCAGCCAAGATGGAGGGTCGGGACAGCCCCAGCATTTT
14	TRBJ1-2	TRBV6-6	.	.	CASSYQDSLYGYTF	TGTGCCAGCAGTTACCAGGACAGCCTATATGGCTACACCTTC
14	TRBJ2-7	TRBV6-6	.	.	CASSYGGISYEQYF	TGTGCCAGCAGTTACGGGGGGATTTCCTACGAGCAGTACTTC
15	TRBJ1-2	TRBV6-5	TRBD1	.	CASAGTVKALMGYTF	TGTGCCAGCGCCGGGACAGTGAAAGCCCTTATGGGCTACACCTTC
15	TRBJ2-1	TRBV6-5	TRBD1	.	CASRPRDSFNNEQFF	TGTGCCAGCAGGCCGAGGGACAGCTTTAACAATGAGCAGTTCTTC
14	TRBJ1-2	TRBV30	.	once	CAWSVHGGGSGYTF	TGTGCCTGGAGTGTACACGGGGGGGGATCTGGCTACACCTTC
19	TRBJ2-5	TRBV29-1	TRBD1	.	CSVERRNTPPGQAQETQYF	TGCAGCGTTGAACGGCGAAATACTCCTCCGGGACAGGCCCAAGAGACCCAGTACTTC
15	TRBJ1-6	TRBV6-2/TRBV6-3	.	few	CASSYSDTDNSPLHF	TGTGCCAGCAGTTACTCAGATACGGATAATTCACCCCTCCACTTT
17	TRBJ2-3	TRBV5-6	TRBD2	.	CASSFEIAGELTDTQYF	TGTGCCAGCAGCTTCGAGATAGCGGGAGAGCTCACAGATACGCAGTATTTT
15	TRBJ1-4	TRBV27	TRBD1	.	CASSPRRDRVEKLFF	TGTGCCAGCAGTCCCCGCCGGGACAGGGTTGAGAAACTGTTTTTT
13	TRBJ2-7	TRBV6-1	.	.	CASSDAGMREQYF	TGTGCCAGCAGTGACGCAGGGATGAGAGAGCAGTACTTC
17	TRBJ2-1	TRBV4-2	TRBD2	.	CASSQFTSGGTYNEQFF	TGTGCCAGCAGCCAATTTACTAGCGGGGGGACCTACAATGAGCAGTTCTTC
16	TRBJ2-7	TRBV14	TRBD2	.	CASSQVWGGSVDEQYF	TGTGCCAGCAGCCAAGTGTGGGGCGGGAGTGTCGACGAGCAGTACTTC
15	TRBJ2-3	TRBV6-2/TRBV6-3	.	.	CASSPGRGHTDTQYF	TGTGCCAGCAGTCCGGGGCGGGGGCACACAGATACGCAGTATTTT